A single sample gave rise to the 21 T cell receptor beta chains below, sequenced in a study of spatial heterogeneity in lung cancer. TCRdb re-called the 5' RACE reads with MiXCR, one entry per CDR3 protein. This repertoire shows tens of thousands of distinct CDR3 sequences, 9.5% to 15% found once; its top ten account for more than 40%. The time point is: sample taken at primary tumor resection. In each case, whole RNA from tumor, nontumor lung or frozen PBMC was sequenced unsorted. The input for sequencing was PBMCs, taken at surgery. Every receptor here comes from a male donor with early-stage non-small cell lung cancer.

This clonotype has just a few counts. The chain links TRBV6-5 to TRBJ1-1, with 8 positions matching TRBD1. Trimming at V came to 4 bases and at J to 4 bases, leaving 5 bases not matched to a gene. CDR1 and CDR2 from the germline V gene are MNHEY and SVGAGI. The CDR3 covers 14 residues. The CDR3 loop reads CASSFVDRATEAFF. CDR3 DNA sequence: TGTGCCAGCAGTTTCGTGGACAGGGCCACTGAAGCTTTCTTT.

Ten or more counts support this clonotype. The chain couples TRBV29-1 to TRBJ2-7; D not certain. V dropped 6 bases and J dropped 6 bases, with 18 bases sitting between them. CDR1 and CDR2 from the germline V gene are SQVTM and ANQGSEA. This CDR3 is 13 amino acids long. The CDR3 nucleotides are TGCAGCGTGACGACGGCCGCCGGCGCCGAGCAGTACTTC. Residues: CSVTTAAGAEQYF.

This chain's CDR3 is CASARQPLNTGELFF. The DNA of the CDR3 is TGTGCCAGTGCCCGCCAGCCGTTGAACACCGGGGAGCTGTTTTTT. The chain couples TRBV19 to TRBJ2-2, with unresolved D. Germline V gene sequence: CDR1 LNHDA, CDR2 SQIVND (reference sequence). This CDR3 has 15 residues. The V end lost 8 bases, the J end lost 1 base, and 14 bases lay between the germline ends.

The V call is TRBV28, the J call TRBJ1-2, with D possibly TRBD1 on 6 matching bases. Germline V gene lookup returns CDR1 MDHEN and CDR2 SYDVKM. This CDR3 is built from 14 residues. V lost 6 bases and J lost 7, with 18 bases in between. DNA for the CDR3: TGTGCCAGCAGCACAGGGAGTGGACACTTTGGCTACACCTTC. Translation gives CASSTGSGHFGYTF.

The chain employs TRBV6-1 and TRBJ2-7, with TRBD2 as a possible D gene (6 bases). V was shortened by 4 bases and J by 3 bases, with 16 bases between the two germline ends. Per the germline V gene, CDR1 is MNHNS and CDR2 is SASEGT. The CDR3 totals 15 residues. The CDR3 spells CASSASGTEVYEQYF. For the CDR3, the DNA is TGTGCCAGCAGTGCCTCCGGGACTGAAGTCTACGAGCAGTACTTC.

A few counts support this clonotype. The chain joins TRBV13 to TRBJ2-1; D possibly corresponds to TRBD2 (5 bases). This CDR3 spans 15 amino acids. Trimming pared 4 bases from V and 2 bases from J, leaving 12 bases between. CDR1 PRHDT and CDR2 FYEKMQ come from the germline V gene (reference sequence). CDR3 DNA sequence: TGTGCCAGCAGCTCTAGCCACAGACCCTACAATGAGCAGTTCTTC. Amino acid sequence: CASSSSHRPYNEQFF.

This clonotype has a handful of counts. The rearrangement uses TRBV5-1 and TRBJ2-7; possibly TRBD1 for D (5 bases). The CDR3 consists of 11 residues. Per the germline V gene, CDR1 is SGHRS and CDR2 is YFSETQ. Trimming left V 4 bases short and J 7 bases short, with 9 bases between. CDR3 sequence: CASSSQGEQYF. CDR3 bases: TGCGCCAGCAGCAGTCAGGGTGAGCAGTACTTC.

In this sample, this clonotype turned up a few times. The chain combines TRBV7-3 with TRBJ1-2, with TRBD1 matching 7 bases. CDR3 length equals 16 residues. V lost 6 bases, J lost 3 bases, and 13 bases stayed unmatched. CDR1 and CDR2 from the germline V gene are SGHTA and FQGTGA. For the CDR3, the DNA is TGTGCCAGCAGTCCTCTCGACAGGGCCTATGACTATGGCTACACCTTC. This codes for CASSPLDRAYDYGYTF.

The rearrangement joins TRBV19 to TRBJ2-7; 11 bases fit TRBD2. The V gene's germline CDR1 is LNHDA and CDR2 SQIVND (reference sequence). Losses at the gene ends were 3 bases for V and 6 bases for J; bases not matched to a gene: 4. The CDR3 is 14 amino acids. The CDR3 DNA sequence: TGTGCCAGTAGTATGGCCGGGACTAGCGGCGAGCAGTACTTC. Translating it yields CASSMAGTSGEQYF.

This clonotype was detected a few times. The rearrangement links TRBV7-3 to TRBJ1-1; TRBD1 agrees at 8 bases. After removal of 4 bases from V and 7 bases from J, the junction contained 2 bases not matched to a gene. Germline lookup yields CDR1 SGHTA and CDR2 FQGTGA. This CDR3 comprises 12 residues. The DNA of the CDR3 is TGTGCCAGCAGCTCAGGACAGGGTGAAGCTTTCTTT. Translation gives CASSSGQGEAFF.

The chain uses TRBV20-1 and TRBJ1-1; no reliable D call. This CDR3 spans 13 amino acids. V shed 1 base and J shed 3 bases, with 9 bases lying between them. Germline V gene lookup returns CDR1 DFQATT and CDR2 SNEGSKA (reference sequence). The CDR3 loop reads CSARVPRHTEAFF. For the CDR3, the DNA is TGCAGTGCTAGAGTTCCGAGGCACACTGAAGCTTTCTTT.

This clonotype was detected ten times or more. This sequence joins TRBV30 and TRBJ2-7, with 15 bases that match TRBD2. This CDR3 has 18 amino acids. The germline V gene has CDR1 GTSNPN and CDR2 SVGIG (reference sequence). V lost 4 bases and J lost 2; bases outside the gene matches: 12. This chain's CDR3 is CAWKGSGLAGGTPYEQYF. In DNA, the CDR3 is TGTGCCTGGAAAGGATCCGGACTAGCGGGAGGGACCCCCTACGAGCAGTACTTC.

This clonotype was seen a few times. The genes are TRBV29-1 and TRBJ2-7; TRBD1 agrees at 10 bases. Unmatched junction bases numbered 8, after V lost 6 bases and J lost 6 bases. Germline V gene sequence: CDR1 SQVTM, CDR2 ANQGSEA. The CDR3 is made up of 13 amino acids. The CDR3 reads CSVKGQGTLEQYF. The CDR3 DNA reads as TGCAGCGTGAAGGGACAGGGGACCCTCGAGCAGTACTTC.

In this sample, this clonotype turned up a few times. CDR3 DNA: TGTGCCAGCAGTTTAGTCGGGGTCCCCTACGAGCAGTACTTC. Amino acid sequence: CASSLVGVPYEQYF. The genes are TRBV28 and TRBJ2-7, with D possibly being TRBD2 (5 bases). This CDR3 is 14 amino acids long. The V end was cut by 2 bases, the J end by 2 bases, with 10 bases between. Germline lookup yields CDR1 MDHEN and CDR2 SYDVKM.

The sample holds a few counts of this clonotype. The rearrangement joins TRBV28 to TRBJ2-5, with D possibly TRBD2 on 6 matching bases. This CDR3 contains 14 residues. CDR1 is MDHEN, CDR2 SYDVKM, per germline. Trimming stripped 5 bases from V and 5 bases from J, with 15 bases between. Here the CDR3 reads CASSLSLGRETQYF. CDR3 in DNA: TGTGCCAGCAGTCTCTCCTTAGGGAGGGAGACCCAGTACTTC.

This clonotype was seen a few times. This sequence joins TRBV11-2 and TRBJ1-2; D ambiguous. V lost 5 bases to trimming and J lost 8 bases, with 18 bases between them. Germline V gene sequence: CDR1 SGHAT, CDR2 FQNNGV. CDR3 length equals 14 residues. The CDR3 nucleotides read TGTGCCAGCAGCCCCTCGATCGGCGACCGAGGCTACACCTTC. Protein: CASSPSIGDRGYTF. Drawing the rest from reference TRBV11-2 and TRBJ1-2, the complete variable domain is EAGVAQSPRYKIIEKRQSVAFWCNPISGHATLYWYQQILGQGPKLLIQFQNNGVVDDSQLPKDRFSAERLKGVDSTLKIQPAKLEDSAVYLCASSPSIGDRGYTFGSGTRLTVV.

This clonotype was counted a few times. The chain is built from TRBV20-1 and TRBJ1-5, with 8 positions matching TRBD1. There are 15 residues in the CDR3. The germline gives CDR1 DFQATT, CDR2 SNEGSKA (reference sequence). The junction had 3 bases not matched to a gene; V was cut back by 0 bases and J by 2 bases. DNA for the CDR3: TGCAGTGCTAGAGACCAGGGGGCGGGCAATCAGCCCCAGCATTTT. Protein: CSARDQGAGNQPQHF.

This clonotype occurred many times. The chain links TRBV7-9 to TRBJ2-7; no firm D call. Trimming removed 5 bases at V and 7 bases at J, with 12 bases between. The CDR3 length is 12 residues. Germline V gene lookup returns CDR1 SEHNR and CDR2 FQNEAQ (reference sequence). In nucleotides, the CDR3 is TGTGCCAGCAGCCGCGGTGTGGGAGAGCAGTACTTC. Amino acids: CASSRGVGEQYF.

The V gene is TRBV10-3, the J gene TRBJ2-5; 7 bases are a match to TRBD1. CDR1 and CDR2 from the germline V gene are ENHRY and SYGVKD. V gave up 6 bases and J gave up 3 bases; unmatched junction bases: 4. This CDR3 spans 13 amino acids. The CDR3 loop is CAIRRQGEETQYF. As DNA, the CDR3 is TGTGCCATCAGGCGGCAGGGGGAAGAGACCCAGTACTTC.

The chain recombines TRBV5-5 with TRBJ1-1; possibly TRBD1 for D (5 bases). CDR3 length: 14 amino acids. The V end lost 5 bases, the J end lost 11 bases, and 22 bases lay between the germline ends. CDR1 is SGHKS, CDR2 YYEKEE, per germline (reference sequence). CDR3 in amino acids: CASSWDLVVSGAFF. The CDR3, as DNA: TGTGCCAGCAGTTGGGACCTAGTCGTCTCTGGGGCTTTCTTT.

This clonotype was counted at least ten times. The chain employs TRBV11-2 and TRBJ2-7; possibly TRBD2 for D (6 bases). Germline CDR1 reads SGHAT; CDR2 reads FQNNGV. The CDR3 has 15 residues. Between the trimmed V and J ends, which lost 4 bases and 4 bases, there was a span of 17 bases. In DNA form, the CDR3 reads TGTGCCAGCAGCTCCCCTGATGGGGGGACTTACGAGCAGTACTTC. It codes for CASSSPDGGTYEQYF.